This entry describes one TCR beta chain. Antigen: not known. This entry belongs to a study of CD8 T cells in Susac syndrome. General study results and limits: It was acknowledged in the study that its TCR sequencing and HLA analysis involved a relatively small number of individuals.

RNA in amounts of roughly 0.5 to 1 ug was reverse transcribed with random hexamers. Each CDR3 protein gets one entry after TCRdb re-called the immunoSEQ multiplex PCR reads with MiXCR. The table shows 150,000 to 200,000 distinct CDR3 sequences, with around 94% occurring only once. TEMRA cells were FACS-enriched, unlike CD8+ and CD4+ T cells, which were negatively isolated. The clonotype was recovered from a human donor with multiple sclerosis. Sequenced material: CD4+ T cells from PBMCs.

The CDR3 nucleotides read TGTGCCAGCCGGGGGCAGGGGTATCAGCCCCAGCATTTT. Amino acids: CASRGQGYQPQHF. The chain combines TRBV28 with TRBJ1-5; D possibly corresponds to TRBD1 (6 bases). The CDR3 is made up of 13 amino acids. CDR1 and CDR2 from the germline V gene are MDHEN and SYDVKM. Between the trimmed V and J ends, which lost 8 bases and 5 bases, there was a span of 13 bases. Full variable domain (rest looked up from reference TRBV28 and TRBJ1-5): DVKVTQSSRYLVKRTGEKVFLECVQDMDHENMFWYRQDPGLGLRLIYFSYDVKMKEKGDIPEGYSVSREKKERFSLILESASTNQTSMYLCASRGQGYQPQHFGDGTRLSIL.